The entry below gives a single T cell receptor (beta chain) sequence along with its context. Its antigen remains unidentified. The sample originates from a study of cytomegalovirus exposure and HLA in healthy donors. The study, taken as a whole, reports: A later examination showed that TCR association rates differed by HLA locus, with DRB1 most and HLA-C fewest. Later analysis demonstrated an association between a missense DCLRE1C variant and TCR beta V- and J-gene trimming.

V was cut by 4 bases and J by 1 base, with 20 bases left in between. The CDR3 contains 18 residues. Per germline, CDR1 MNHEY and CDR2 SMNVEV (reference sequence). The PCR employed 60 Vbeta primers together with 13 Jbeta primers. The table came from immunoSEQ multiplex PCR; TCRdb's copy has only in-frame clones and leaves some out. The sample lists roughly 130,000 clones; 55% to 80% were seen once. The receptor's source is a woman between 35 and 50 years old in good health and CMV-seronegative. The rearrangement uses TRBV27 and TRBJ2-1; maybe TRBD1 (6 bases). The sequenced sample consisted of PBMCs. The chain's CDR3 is CASSYRQGRSASYNEQFF. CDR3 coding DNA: TGTGCCAGCAGTTATCGGCAGGGGCGGTCAGCATCCTACAATGAGCAGTTCTTC.